One sample yielded the 20 T cell receptor beta chains listed below, sequenced in a study of response to subunit inactivated influenza vaccine. From the RT-PCR reads, TCRdb called clonotypes with MiXCR, one entry per CDR3 protein. This sample has about 160,000 distinct CDR3 sequences, with roughly a tenth found just once. The sample consisted of non-naive T cells sorted from PBMCs, taken more than 35 days after vaccination. All receptors derive from a man in his fifties who received an inactivated influenza vaccine.

In its sample, this clonotype was seen many times. V is TRBV11-1 and J is TRBJ2-3; weak D call: TRBD2 (6 bases). Looked up from germline, CDR1 is SGHAT and CDR2 is FQDESV (reference sequence). This CDR3 is 18 amino acids long. V dropped 2 bases and J dropped 0 bases, with 18 bases sitting between them. The CDR3 DNA follows: TGTGCCAGCAGCTTATCTATCTGGGCGGGATCAAGCACAGATACGCAGTATTTT. Translated, it gives CASSLSIWAGSSTDTQYF.

The CDR3 nucleotides are TGTGCCAGCAGTCCCTCCGGGACAGGGTTTGATCAGCCCCAGCATTTT. It codes for CASSPSGTGFDQPQHF. V is TRBV28 and J is TRBJ1-5, with 9 bases lining up with TRBD1. With V trimmed by 5 bases and J by 5 bases, 10 bases remained unmatched. Germline-derived CDR1 and CDR2 are MDHEN and SYDVKM. The length of the CDR3 is 16 residues.

The chain joins TRBV7-2 to TRBJ2-7, with 9 bases matching TRBD1. This CDR3 is 15 amino acids long. The V and J ends lost 3 bases and 6 bases, in that order; junction bases with no gene match: 9. The germline gives CDR1 SGHTA, CDR2 FQGNSA. The CDR3 DNA reads TGTGCCAGCAGCTTGGACAGGGGAGTCGCAGGCGAGCAGTACTTC. Translated, it gives CASSLDRGVAGEQYF.

Many counts were recorded for this clonotype. The chain recombines TRBV5-1 with TRBJ1-3; the D gene is possibly TRBD1 (6 bases). CDR1 SGHRS and CDR2 YFSETQ come from the germline V gene. The V end was cut by 7 bases, the J end by 4 bases, with 12 bases between. The CDR3 is 13 residues long. The CDR3 DNA reads TGCGCCAGCGCTCAGGGGTCCGGAAACACCATATATTTT. Protein: CASAQGSGNTIYF.

This clonotype was counted ten times or more. The V gene is TRBV4-3, the J gene TRBJ2-3; 8 bases line up with TRBD1. The V segment lost 0 bases and the J segment 9 bases; nucleotides outside the gene matches: 8. CDR1 is LGHNA, CDR2 YSLEER, per germline. CDR3 length: 15 residues. Here the CDR3 DNA reads TGCGCCAGCAGCCAAGATTCCGGACAGGGTATAACGCAGTATTTT. Its translation: CASSQDSGQGITQYF.

This clonotype was seen repeatedly, ten times or more. The chain employs TRBV4-2 and TRBJ1-3; D not resolved. The CDR3 is 16 residues long. V was clipped by 0 bases and J by 0 bases, with 9 bases between them. The germline V gene has CDR1 LGHNA and CDR2 YNFKEQ. CDR3 in amino acids: CASSQERLNSGNTIYF. Written as DNA, the CDR3 is TGTGCCAGCAGCCAAGAGCGTCTCAACTCTGGAAACACCATATATTTT.

This clonotype was counted many times. The rearrangement joins TRBV7-2 to TRBJ2-7; D possibly uses TRBD1 or TRBD2 (6 bases each). The CDR3 is 14 amino acids. The ends were cut back, 1 base at V and 2 bases at J, with 9 bases in the middle. Germline values: CDR1 SGHTA, CDR2 FQGNSA. CDR3 bases: TGTGCCAGCAGCTTAGAAGGGGGGCCCTACGAGCAGTACTTC. This translates into CASSLEGGPYEQYF.

This clonotype occurred many times. This rearrangement joins TRBV12-3 or TRBV12-4 to TRBJ2-7; unclear D gene. The CDR3 consists of 14 residues. Trimming pared 3 bases from V and 5 bases from J, leaving 14 bases between. The CDR3 reads CASSFSDMSHEQYF. The CDR3 coding sequence is TGTGCCAGCAGTTTCAGTGACATGTCCCACGAGCAGTACTTC.

Many counts were recorded for this clonotype. The chain uses TRBV5-1 and TRBJ1-2; the match to TRBD1 covers 9 bases. The ends lost 4 bases at V and 6 bases at J; junction bases unmatched: 7. This CDR3 has 14 residues. The germline V gene encodes CDR1 SGHRS and CDR2 YFSETQ. The CDR3 is CASSTETGGHGYTF. The CDR3 DNA sequence: TGCGCCAGCAGCACCGAAACAGGGGGCCATGGCTACACCTTC.

The chain couples TRBV6-4 to TRBJ2-1; 8 bases are shared with TRBD2. The CDR3 runs to 12 residues. The V segment lost 1 base and the J segment 12 bases; nucleotides outside the gene matches: 2. Germline assignment: CDR1 MRHNA and CDR2 SNTAGT. CDR3 residues: CASSDFGGVQFF. The CDR3 nucleotides read TGTGCCAGCAGTGACTTCGGGGGGGTGCAGTTCTTC.

This clonotype came up a few times. The chain combines TRBV6-2 or TRBV6-3 with TRBJ1-1, with D uncertain. Germline V lookup: CDR1 MNHEY, CDR2 SVGEGT. V was trimmed by 1 base and J by 11 bases, leaving 14 bases between them. CDR3 length equals 13 residues. CDR3 amino acids: CASSYFSVGMAFF. In nucleotides, the CDR3 is TGTGCCAGCAGTTACTTCTCAGTCGGGATGGCTTTCTTT.

V is TRBV7-2 and J is TRBJ2-7; D is unclear. Trimming took 0 bases from V and 2 from J, leaving 11 bases between them. This CDR3 has 15 amino acids. The germline V gene encodes CDR1 SGHTA and CDR2 FQGNSA. The CDR3 DNA follows: TGTGCCAGCAGCTTAGCTAATTGGGCGACCTACGAGCAGTACTTC. Translated, it gives CASSLANWATYEQYF. Full variable domain (outside the CDR3, taken from reference TRBV7-2 and TRBJ2-7): GAGVSQSPSNKVTEKGKDVELRCDPISGHTALYWYRQSLGQGLEFLIYFQGNSAPDKSGLPSDRFSAERTGGSVSTLTIQRTQQEDSAVYLCASSLANWATYEQYFGPGTRLTVT.

The chain recombines TRBV13 with TRBJ2-1; 9 bases agree with TRBD1. The V and J ends lost 4 bases and 0 bases, in that order; junction bases with no gene match: 7. CDR1 and CDR2 (germline): PRHDT, FYEKMQ (reference sequence). The CDR3 contains 17 residues. The CDR3 sequence: CASSSRQGVSSYNEQFF. The DNA for the CDR3 is TGTGCCAGCAGCTCCAGACAGGGGGTTAGCTCCTACAATGAGCAGTTCTTC.

This clonotype has a handful of counts. The chain joins TRBV10-3 to TRBJ2-2, with D unresolved. V was pared by 4 bases and J by 8 bases, with 5 bases between. The CDR3 covers 11 residues. CDR1 is ENHRY, CDR2 SYGVKD, per germline. As DNA, the CDR3 is TGTGCCATCAGTGTGACAGGGGAGCTGTTTTTT. Its translation: CAISVTGELFF.

This clonotype occurred many times. The V and J genes are TRBV20-1 and TRBJ2-7, with 8 bases identical to TRBD1. Germline V CDR1 and CDR2: DFQATT, SNEGSKA (reference sequence). The junction had 3 bases not matched to a gene; V was cut back by 3 bases and J by 2 bases. CDR3 length equals 13 residues. This CDR3 is CSASWTGTYEQYF. The CDR3 coding sequence is TGCAGTGCTAGTTGGACAGGGACCTACGAGCAGTACTTC.

This clonotype was detected a few times. The genes are TRBV15 and TRBJ2-3; a possible D gene is TRBD1 (6 bases). Germline V gene sequence: CDR1 LNHNV, CDR2 YYDKDF (reference sequence). The CDR3 consists of 17 residues. The germline V and J ends were trimmed by 0 bases and 3 bases, with 16 bases remaining between them. CDR3 sequence (DNA): TGTGCCACCAGCAGAGATCTCTTTGGACAGCTAACAGATACGCAGTATTTT. It translates to CATSRDLFGQLTDTQYF.

V usage is TRBV11-2 and J usage is TRBJ2-4, with 8 bases fitting TRBD1. V gave up 5 bases and J gave up 8 bases; unmatched junction bases: 8. Germline V lookup: CDR1 SGHAT, CDR2 FQNNGV. The CDR3 is made up of 14 amino acids. CDR3 DNA: TGTGCCAGCAGCCGATCAGGGGGCACGGACATTCAGTACTTC. Encoded protein: CASSRSGGTDIQYF.

This chain uses TRBV3-1 with TRBJ2-7, with D tentatively TRBD1 or TRBD2 (5 bases each). Per the germline V gene, CDR1 is LGHDT and CDR2 is YNNKEL (reference sequence). V lost 4 bases and J 6 bases, leaving 13 bases between the germline ends. The CDR3 has 13 amino acids. The CDR3 region has the DNA TGTGCCAGCAGCCTACCCGGGACGACCGAGCAGTACTTC. This gives the protein CASSLPGTTEQYF.

A few counts support this clonotype. The chain joins TRBV5-1 to TRBJ2-5, with 9 bases aligning to TRBD2. Germline CDR1 is SGHRS and CDR2 is YFSETQ. V shed 4 bases and J 5 bases; nucleotides not matched to a gene: 12. This CDR3 is 16 amino acids long. CDR3 nucleotides: TGCGCCAGCAGCAACTTGCGCGGGGGGGCGCGTGAGACCCAGTACTTC. This sequence encodes CASSNLRGGARETQYF.

This clonotype appeared many times. V usage is TRBV12-3 or TRBV12-4 and J usage is TRBJ1-2; tentative D call: TRBD1 (6 bases). V gave up 5 bases and J gave up 2 bases, with 9 bases separating them. The CDR3 extends over 13 amino acids. The CDR3 nucleotides are TGTGCCAGCAGTGAGGACAGAAACTATGGCTACACCTTC. Residues: CASSEDRNYGYTF.